What follows are 27 T cell receptor beta chains derived from one specimen sequenced in a study of blood T cells in healthy people across ages. Through a sample-barcoded 5' primer and a J-beta primer mix, a second PCR was run for roughly 6 to 12 cycles. TCRdb re-analysed the 5' RACE reads in MiXCR, keeping a single row per CDR3 protein. The sample includes approximately 800,000 distinct CDR3 sequences, about three fifths of them seen just once. The material sequenced was blood. The receptors stem from a man aged 30-40 years in good health.

This chain uses TRBV20-1 with TRBJ1-4, with D perhaps TRBD1 (6 bases). The germline V gene has CDR1 DFQATT and CDR2 SNEGSKA (reference sequence). V was shortened by 6 bases and J by 4 bases, with 15 bases between the two germline ends. CDR3 length: 14 amino acids. The CDR3 sequence: CSAPPGHSNEKLFF. The CDR3 DNA is TGCAGTGCCCCCCCGGGACACAGTAATGAAAAACTGTTTTTT.

The chain has TRBV4-3 and TRBJ2-7, with TRBD2 matching over 7 bases. The trim removed 0 bases at V and 2 bases at J, leaving 10 bases unmatched. Per the germline V gene, CDR1 is LGHNA and CDR2 is YSLEER. CDR3 length: 17 residues. The CDR3: CASSQEWRGGIPYEQYF. The CDR3 nucleotides read TGCGCCAGCAGCCAAGAGTGGCGCGGGGGTATCCCCTACGAGCAGTACTTC.

As to this clonotype: Sequence at one end of the junction differs from germline and may be a read error. The chain combines TRBV7-6 with TRBJ2-2, with a weak D call TRBD2 (5 bases). Germline V gives CDR1 SGHVS, CDR2 FNYEAQ. The CDR3 spans 14 residues. As DNA, the CDR3 is TGTGCCAGCAGCTTATCGGGAAGCACCGCGGAGCTGTTTTTT. Its protein product is CASSLSGSTAELFF.

The rearrangement joins TRBV10-3 to TRBJ2-1; 11 bases agree with TRBD2. The V and J ends lost 2 bases and 13 bases, in that order; junction bases with no gene match: 4. The CDR3 contains 13 residues. CDR1 and CDR2 from the germline V gene are ENHRY and SYGVKD. CDR3 region: CAISEQGLADQFF. DNA for the CDR3: TGTGCCATCAGTGAGCAGGGACTAGCGGACCAGTTCTTC.

The DNA for the CDR3 is TGCATAAGGACAGGGCCGGGACTAGCGGGAGCCGGGGAGCTGTTTTTT. It codes for CIRTGPGLAGAGELFF. This chain uses TRBV29-1 with TRBJ2-2; 14 bases map to TRBD2. Germline CDR1 is SQVTM and CDR2 is ANQGSEA. This CDR3 spans 16 amino acids.

The table lists this clonotype with a few counts. The chain couples TRBV14 to TRBJ2-7; 12 bases align to TRBD2. The germline CDR1 and CDR2 sequences are SGHDN and FVKESK. With V trimmed by 5 bases and J by 1 base, 6 bases remained unmatched. The CDR3 has 16 residues. CDR3 region: CASSYRGLAGSYEQYF. CDR3 coding DNA: TGTGCCAGCAGCTACCGAGGACTAGCGGGATCCTACGAGCAGTACTTC.

As DNA, the CDR3 is TGCAGTGCCCCGGTACAGGGTCCCGGCTACACCTTC. Its protein is CSAPVQGPGYTF. The chain recombines TRBV20-1 with TRBJ1-2; perhaps TRBD1 as D (6 bases). Germline assignment: CDR1 DFQATT and CDR2 SNEGSKA (reference sequence). With 6 bases removed from V and 8 bases from J, the gap between germline ends came to 16 bases. CDR3 length: 12 residues.

The V call is TRBV7-9, the J call TRBJ1-2; no clear D gene. Germline CDR1 reads SEHNR; CDR2 reads FQNEAQ (reference sequence). Deletions cut 3 bases from V and 8 bases from J, with 4 bases between. The CDR3 covers 10 residues. CDR3 in amino acids: CASSFYGYTF. In nucleotides, the CDR3 is TGTGCCAGCAGCTTCTACGGCTACACCTTC.

This clonotype was counted once. The rearrangement joins TRBV7-9 to TRBJ1-3; D is unresolved. V lost 5 bases and J 2 bases, leaving 13 bases between the germline ends. The CDR3 is made up of 15 amino acids. The germline CDR1 and CDR2 sequences are SEHNR and FQNEAQ (reference sequence). The CDR3 sequence is CASSPRGRTGNTIYF. CDR3 sequence (DNA): TGTGCCAGCAGCCCTCGCGGGCGGACTGGAAACACCATATATTTT.

The V call is TRBV5-1, the J call TRBJ2-3, with TRBD2 as a possible D gene (6 bases). V shed 1 base and J shed 4 bases, with 22 bases lying between them. CDR1 and CDR2 from the germline V gene are SGHRS and YFSETQ. The CDR3 runs to 18 residues. Here the CDR3 DNA reads TGCGCCAGCAGCTTGCTCCGGCCGTATACGCCGGGGGCAGATACGCAGTATTTT. Translated, it gives CASSLLRPYTPGADTQYF.

The rearrangement uses TRBV7-9 and TRBJ1-2; 7 nucleotides line up with TRBD1. The CDR3 spans 17 residues. CDR1 and CDR2 from the germline V gene are SEHNR and FQNEAQ (reference sequence). The ends lost 4 bases at V and 2 bases at J; junction bases unmatched: 13. CDR3 coding DNA: TGTGCCAGCAGCTCTAGCCAGAGGACAGGACTAAACTATGGCTACACCTTC. Protein product: CASSSSQRTGLNYGYTF.

This clonotype was seen more than once but under ten times. V gene TRBV20-1 combines with J gene TRBJ2-5, with D possibly called TRBD1 or TRBD2 (5 bases each). This CDR3 has 13 residues. Germline CDR1 and CDR2: DFQATT and SNEGSKA (reference sequence). V was trimmed by 3 bases and J by 11 bases, leaving 19 bases between them. CDR3 loop: CSASISGRRAQYF. CDR3 bases: TGCAGTGCTAGCATTTCGGGGCGACGAGCGCAGTACTTC.

The chain carries TRBV20-1 and TRBJ2-7; D ambiguous. The V and J ends lost 6 bases and 3 bases respectively, with 15 bases between them. Germline V gene sequence: CDR1 DFQATT, CDR2 SNEGSKA (reference sequence). The CDR3 is made up of 13 amino acids. CDR3 in amino acids: CSAARTVGYEQYF. The CDR3 region has the DNA TGCAGTGCCGCCCGGACGGTCGGCTACGAGCAGTACTTC.

This clonotype appeared a single time. This chain links TRBV14 with TRBJ1-1; no definite D call. The CDR3 extends over 13 amino acids. Trimming pared 4 bases from V and 2 bases from J, leaving 8 bases between. CDR1 SGHDN and CDR2 FVKESK come from the germline V gene. CDR3 DNA: TGTGCCAGCAGCCCGGGGATTAACACTGAAGCTTTCTTT. Protein sequence: CASSPGINTEAFF. The full variable domain, in which reference TRBV14 and TRBJ1-1 provide the parts outside the CDR3, is EAGVTQFPSHSVIEKGQTVTLRCDPISGHDNLYWYRRVMGKEIKFLLHFVKESKQDESGMPNNRFLAERTGGTYSTLKVQPAELEDSGVYFCASSPGINTEAFFGQGTRLTVV.

This clonotype occurred a few times. The chain recombines TRBV7-2 with TRBJ2-7, with D hard to call. The CDR3 is 15 residues long. Looked up from germline, CDR1 is SGHTA and CDR2 is FQGNSA. V lost 3 bases and J lost 0, with 12 bases in between. The chain's CDR3 is CASSFGPTSSYEQYF. CDR3 nucleotide sequence: TGTGCCAGCAGCTTTGGACCAACGAGCTCCTACGAGCAGTACTTC. Supplemented by reference TRBV7-2 and TRBJ2-7, the full variable domain reads GAGVSQSPSNKVTEKGKDVELRCDPISGHTALYWYRQSLGQGLEFLIYFQGNSAPDKSGLPSDRFSAERTGGSVSTLTIQRTQQEDSAVYLCASSFGPTSSYEQYFGPGTRLTVT.

This clonotype was seen once. The chain combines TRBV4-3 with TRBJ2-3; TRBD2 matches at 8 bases. Trimming at V came to 1 base and at J to 0 bases, leaving 15 bases not matched to a gene. The CDR3 totals 20 residues. Per the germline V gene, CDR1 is LGHNA and CDR2 is YSLEER. The CDR3: CASSQGGSLAGKTSTDTQYF. DNA for the CDR3: TGCGCCAGCAGCCAAGGGGGGAGTCTAGCGGGCAAGACTAGCACAGATACGCAGTATTTT.

This CDR3 is CASSLHTSGVSDTQYF. The CDR3 region has the DNA TGTGCCAGCAGTTTGCACACTAGCGGGGTCTCAGATACGCAGTATTTT. This chain uses TRBV12-3 or TRBV12-4 with TRBJ2-3, with TRBD2 matching 10 bases. CDR3 length equals 16 residues. With V trimmed by 3 bases and J by 4 bases, 7 bases remained unmatched.

There are a few counts of this clonotype. The genes are TRBV6-5 and TRBJ2-5, with D unresolved. The germline V gene has CDR1 MNHEY and CDR2 SVGAGI. The V end was cut by 7 bases, the J end by 4 bases, with 16 bases between. The CDR3 consists of 14 residues. This CDR3 is CASNANLRGETQYF. CDR3 nucleotide sequence: TGTGCCAGCAACGCGAACTTGCGTGGAGAGACCCAGTACTTC.

The chain links TRBV6-5 to TRBJ2-3, with 9 bases fitting TRBD2. Germline values: CDR1 MNHEY, CDR2 SVGAGI. After removal of 2 bases from V and 6 bases from J, the junction contained 6 bases not matched to a gene. CDR3 length: 15 residues. The chain's CDR3 is CASSYAAGGLDTQYF. In nucleotides, the CDR3 is TGTGCCAGCAGTTACGCGGCGGGGGGGCTGGATACGCAGTATTTT.

This chain connects TRBV29-1 to TRBJ1-2; D is unresolved. CDR3 length: 14 amino acids. V was clipped by 4 bases and J by 4 bases, with 16 bases between them. The V gene's germline CDR1 is SQVTM and CDR2 ANQGSEA. CDR3 amino acids: CSVVDTPNSYGYTF. CDR3 nucleotides: TGCAGCGTTGTCGACACTCCTAACTCCTATGGCTACACCTTC. The full variable domain, with the rest looked up from reference TRBV29-1 and TRBJ1-2, is SAVISQKPSRDICQRGTSLTIQCQVDSQVTMMFWYRQQPGQSLTLIATANQGSEATYESGFVIDKFPISRPNLTFSTLTVSNMSPEDSSIYLCSVVDTPNSYGYTFGSGTRLTVV.

The chain couples TRBV6-1 to TRBJ2-1; D possibly corresponds to TRBD2 (7 bases). CDR3 length equals 14 residues. CDR1 is MNHNS and CDR2 is SASEGT in the germline V gene. Trimming took 11 bases from V and 5 from J, leaving 19 bases between them. DNA for the CDR3: TGTGCCGCCAACGCTGGGGGGGGCCACAATGAGCAGTTCTTC. Translated, it gives CAANAGGGHNEQFF.

J is TRBJ2-1 and V is TRBV2; D not certain. The CDR3 is 12 amino acids. V was clipped by 3 bases and J by 7 bases, with 7 bases between them. Looked up from germline, CDR1 is SNHLY and CDR2 is FYNNEI. The CDR3, as DNA: TGTGCCAGCAGTGAGTGGCGGAATGAGCAGTTCTTC. Protein sequence: CASSEWRNEQFF. The complete variable domain, with remaining parts taken from reference TRBV2 and TRBJ2-1, reads EPEVTQTPSHQVTQMGQEVILRCVPISNHLYFYWYRQILGQKVEFLVSFYNNEISEKSEIFDDQFSVERPDGSNFTLKIRSTKLEDSAMYFCASSEWRNEQFFGPGTRLTVL.

The CDR3 loop reads CAWSDSANQPQHF. For the CDR3, the DNA is TGTGCCTGGAGTGATAGCGCTAATCAGCCCCAGCATTTT. J is TRBJ1-5 and V is TRBV30; D gene ambiguous. V lost 1 base to trimming and J lost 4 bases, with 8 bases between them. In germline, CDR1 is GTSNPN, CDR2 SVGIG (reference sequence). CDR3 length equals 13 residues.

This chain links TRBV6-2 or TRBV6-3 with TRBJ2-1; TRBD2 matches at 9 bases. V lost 4 bases to trimming and J lost 4 bases; unmatched junction nucleotides: 2. The CDR3 covers 14 residues. CDR1 MNHEY and CDR2 SVGEGT come from the germline V gene. The CDR3 DNA follows: TGTGCCAGCAGTTTCGCGGGGGGGTACAATGAGCAGTTCTTC. It yields the protein CASSFAGGYNEQFF.

The chain links TRBV20-1 to TRBJ1-1; D gene uncertain. The CDR3 is 13 amino acids. Trimming took 5 bases from V and 8 from J, leaving 18 bases between them. The germline gives CDR1 DFQATT, CDR2 SNEGSKA (reference sequence). In DNA, the CDR3 is TGCAGTGCTCCCGACGGACCGAAATCGGAAGCTTTCTTT. Translating it yields CSAPDGPKSEAFF.

This clonotype was observed a few times. The V and J genes are TRBV7-2 and TRBJ1-5; D unclear. Trimming took off 2 bases at V and 7 bases at J, with 15 bases between the two ends. CDR3 length: 15 amino acids. Germline assignment: CDR1 SGHTA and CDR2 FQGNSA. This CDR3 is CASSLYGQSEQPQHF. The CDR3 DNA sequence: TGTGCCAGCAGCTTATACGGGCAGAGTGAGCAGCCCCAGCATTTT.

This chain links TRBV3-1 with TRBJ1-4; D is perhaps TRBD1 (6 bases). Trimming removed 0 bases at V and 2 bases at J, with 19 bases between. Per germline, CDR1 LGHDT and CDR2 YNNKEL (reference sequence). The CDR3 has 19 residues. CDR3 loop: CASSQDGAVLGATNEKLFF. The CDR3, as DNA: TGTGCCAGCAGCCAAGATGGAGCCGTCCTGGGGGCGACTAATGAAAAACTGTTTTTT.